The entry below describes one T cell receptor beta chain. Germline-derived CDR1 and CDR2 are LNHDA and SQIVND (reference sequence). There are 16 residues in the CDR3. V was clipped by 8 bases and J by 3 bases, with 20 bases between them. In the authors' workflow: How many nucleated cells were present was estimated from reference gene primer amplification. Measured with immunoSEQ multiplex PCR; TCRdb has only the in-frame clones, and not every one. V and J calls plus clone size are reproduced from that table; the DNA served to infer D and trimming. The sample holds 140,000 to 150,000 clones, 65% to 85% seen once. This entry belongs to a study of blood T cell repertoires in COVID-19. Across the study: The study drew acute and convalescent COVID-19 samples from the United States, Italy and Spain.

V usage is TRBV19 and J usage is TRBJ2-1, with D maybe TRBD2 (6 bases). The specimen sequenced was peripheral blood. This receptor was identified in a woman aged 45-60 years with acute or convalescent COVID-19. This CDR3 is CASLGSQAGHYNEQFF. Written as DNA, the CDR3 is TGTGCCAGTCTCGGGAGTCAGGCAGGGCACTACAATGAGCAGTTCTTC.